This T cell receptor (beta chain) was identified in a study of human T cells and chemical hapten exposure. Study results and caveats: No alteration of TCRs above 1 in 1000 frequency was seen with DPC sensitization. Patch test score was positively correlated with the counts of PT1 expanded TCRs.

TCRdb passed the RACE reads through MiXCR, listing each CDR3 protein once. Among 95,000 to 150,000 distinct CDR3 sequences, about 11% were seen once, and the ten largest hold 2% to 2.5%. The table lists this clonotype with a few counts. Its antigen is currently unknown. The germline V and J ends were trimmed by 6 bases and 0 bases, with 11 bases remaining between them. The CDR3 spans 14 residues. The time point: patch test 3, about 24 weeks after DPC sensitization. Treatment denoted: therapeutic diphenylcyclopropenone sensitization with weekly scalp DPC. This chain uses TRBV12-3 or TRBV12-4 with TRBJ1-1, with unresolved D. The origin of this receptor is a woman in her 50s with alopecia areata. Some clones in this sample may be carry-over from other donors' samples. The sample here was whole blood, taken in connection with sensitization to the hapten diphenylcyclopropenone (DPC). CDR3 DNA sequence: TGTGCCAGCAGCCCATCCGGGATGAACACTGAAGCTTTCTTT. This sequence encodes CASSPSGMNTEAFF.